What follows are 6 T cell receptor beta chains derived from one specimen sequenced in a study of shared clonotypes between healthy human individuals. Only CD45RO-negative cells positively selected for CCR7 counted as naive CD8 cells, so terminally differentiated effector memory CD45RA+ cells were excluded. Here immunoSEQ multiplex PCR was the method, and the copy in TCRdb shows in-frame clones only, minus some. The sample carries roughly 2 million clones, about 95% recorded once. The material sequenced was naive CD8+ T cells sorted from blood. The receptors here all came from a man in his late teens or twenties in good health.

The V call is TRBV5-8, the J call TRBJ1-1; D ambiguous. CDR1 is SGHTS, CDR2 YDEGEE, per germline. The V and J ends lost 2 bases and 0 bases respectively, with 2 bases between them. The CDR3 loop spans 12 amino acids. Written as DNA, the CDR3 is TGTGCCAGCAGCTTTGTGAACACTGAAGCTTTCTTT. Encoded protein: CASSFVNTEAFF.

The chain uses TRBV15 and TRBJ2-7, with 8 bases that match TRBD1. CDR1 is LNHNV and CDR2 is YYDKDF in the germline V gene (reference sequence). The CDR3 loop spans 15 amino acids. The V segment lost 5 bases and the J segment 3 bases; nucleotides outside the gene matches: 9. The CDR3 coding sequence is TGTGCCACCAGCGGAGCCGGTACAGGGGGCTACGAGCAGTACTTC. Its protein product is CATSGAGTGGYEQYF.

V and J are TRBV7-9 and TRBJ2-1; D is possibly TRBD1 or TRBD2 (6 bases each). This CDR3 comprises 13 residues. V was shortened by 3 bases and J by 8 bases, with 11 bases between the two germline ends. CDR1 and CDR2 from the germline V gene are SEHNR and FQNEAQ (reference sequence). CDR3 residues: CASSFEGGDEQFF. CDR3 nucleotides: TGTGCCAGCAGCTTCGAGGGGGGAGATGAGCAGTTCTTC.

The rearrangement uses TRBV6-5 and TRBJ1-1, with a tentative D call TRBD1 (6 bases). This CDR3 has 14 residues. Germline V CDR1 and CDR2: MNHEY, SVGAGI. V lost 4 bases and J lost 0, with 9 bases in between. CDR3 sequence (DNA): TGTGCCAGCAGTTCAACAGGGTTGAACACTGAAGCTTTCTTT. Amino acid sequence: CASSSTGLNTEAFF.

The J gene is TRBJ2-3, the V gene TRBV6-1; D gene ambiguous. Germline V gene sequence: CDR1 MNHNS, CDR2 SASEGT. The CDR3 covers 14 residues. V was pared by 1 base and J by 6 bases, with 11 bases between. CDR3 coding DNA: TGTGCCAGCAGTGAAGTGTCCGTTCTTGATACGCAGTATTTT. It codes for CASSEVSVLDTQYF.

V gene TRBV7-9 combines with J gene TRBJ1-5; 9 positions match TRBD1. Germline CDR1 reads SEHNR; CDR2 reads FQNEAQ (reference sequence). The CDR3 is made up of 14 amino acids. V lost 5 bases to trimming and J lost 5 bases; unmatched junction nucleotides: 4. The CDR3 DNA sequence: TGTGCCAGCAGCGGGACAGGGCCCTATCAGCCCCAGCATTTT. Its protein is CASSGTGPYQPQHF. Full variable domain (missing parts from reference TRBV7-9 and TRBJ1-5): DTGVSQNPRHKITKRGQNVTFRCDPISEHNRLYWYRQTLGQGPEFLTYFQNEAQLEKSRLLSDRFSAERPKGSFSTLEIQRTEQGDSAMYLCASSGTGPYQPQHFGDGTRLSIL.